Here is one T cell receptor beta chain with its context. Its antigen is currently unknown. With a J-beta primer mix and a sample-barcoded 5' primer, a second PCR ran about 7 to 11 cycles. TCRdb processed the 5' RACE reads anew with MiXCR; each CDR3 protein has one entry. The data hold around 1.5 million distinct CDR3 sequences, with roughly 64% observed a single time. CDR3 length equals 15 residues. Germline lookup yields CDR1 SGHRS and CDR2 YFSETQ. The V end was cut by 1 base, the J end by 2 bases, with 7 bases between. This sample stems from a study of blood T cells in healthy people across ages. Study conclusions and caveats: Donors of long life had a larger count of naive CD4+ cells and greater diversity than aged donors.

Total RNA was isolated from each sample in quantities of at least 5 micrograms. V is TRBV5-1 and J is TRBJ2-6; D call uncertain. The specimen sequenced was blood. The clonotype comes from a man aged 18 to 35 in good health. CDR3 sequence (DNA): TGCGCCAGCAGCTTGAACCCACCTGGGGCCAACGTCCTGACTTTC. It codes for CASSLNPPGANVLTF. The full variable domain, rest sourced from reference TRBV5-1 and TRBJ2-6, is KAGVTQTPRYLIKTRGQQVTLSCSPISGHRSVSWYQQTPGQGLQFLFEYFSETQRNKGNFPGRFSGRQFSNSRSEMNVSTLELGDSALYLCASSLNPPGANVLTFGAGSRLTVL.